The clone carrying this TCR beta chain occurred a few times. The target antigen is unknown. Clones were read by immunoSEQ multiplex PCR, and TCRdb kept only the in-frame ones, dropping some. In the table there are approximately 100,000 clones, 70% to 90% of which are singletons. This sample is drawn from a study of OX40 agonist ivuxolimab in advanced cancers. Study overall: The eligibility criteria allowed prior anti-PD-1, anti-PD-L1 or anti-CTLA-4 therapy, and about 40% had some. Study results and caveats: Low normalized T-cell clonal expansion was also seen in some nonresponders. The study observed clonal expansion of CD4+ and CD8+ blood T cells by week 6 at 0.1 to 3.0 mg/kg. Among T cells, CD8+ cells averaged more expanded clones than CD4+ cells.

The CDR3 length is 17 residues. V lost 8 bases to trimming and J lost 2 bases; unmatched junction nucleotides: 8. Per the germline V gene, CDR1 is SNHLY and CDR2 is FYNNEI. The chain couples TRBV2 to TRBJ2-6; 11 bases align to TRBD1. This receptor was obtained from an adult with an advanced solid tumor such as melanoma, head and neck, liver or kidney cancer. The sample here was CD4+ or CD8+ T cells sorted from blood, taken in a trial of the OX40 agonist ivuxolimab. This chain's CDR3 is CASRTGGSGAGANVLTF. In DNA form, the CDR3 reads TGTGCCAGCCGGACAGGGGGCTCGGGGGCTGGGGCCAACGTCCTGACTTTC.